The following is a T cell receptor (beta chain) sequence with its context. Libraries were prepared by immunoSEQ multiplex PCR; TCRdb keeps only in-frame clonotypes and omits some of them. Counted here are around 64,000 clones, approximately 90% occurring once; the ten biggest clones make up around 20%. CDR3 size: 18 residues. V trimming: 6 bases; J trimming: 0 bases; junction bases outside the gene matches: 7. Germline V CDR1 and CDR2: SGHRS, YFSETQ. The source of the sample is a study of T cells in localized non-small cell lung cancer. This receptor was obtained from a man between 40 and 75 years old with stage I squamous cell lung carcinoma. This chain links TRBV5-1 with TRBJ2-6, with 12 bases fitting TRBD2. Material: peripheral blood, obtained before any cancer treatment. The DNA of the CDR3 is TGCGCCAGCACCTTAGGACTAGCGGGGTCCTCTGGGGCCAACGTCCTGACTTTC. It yields the protein CASTLGLAGSSGANVLTF.